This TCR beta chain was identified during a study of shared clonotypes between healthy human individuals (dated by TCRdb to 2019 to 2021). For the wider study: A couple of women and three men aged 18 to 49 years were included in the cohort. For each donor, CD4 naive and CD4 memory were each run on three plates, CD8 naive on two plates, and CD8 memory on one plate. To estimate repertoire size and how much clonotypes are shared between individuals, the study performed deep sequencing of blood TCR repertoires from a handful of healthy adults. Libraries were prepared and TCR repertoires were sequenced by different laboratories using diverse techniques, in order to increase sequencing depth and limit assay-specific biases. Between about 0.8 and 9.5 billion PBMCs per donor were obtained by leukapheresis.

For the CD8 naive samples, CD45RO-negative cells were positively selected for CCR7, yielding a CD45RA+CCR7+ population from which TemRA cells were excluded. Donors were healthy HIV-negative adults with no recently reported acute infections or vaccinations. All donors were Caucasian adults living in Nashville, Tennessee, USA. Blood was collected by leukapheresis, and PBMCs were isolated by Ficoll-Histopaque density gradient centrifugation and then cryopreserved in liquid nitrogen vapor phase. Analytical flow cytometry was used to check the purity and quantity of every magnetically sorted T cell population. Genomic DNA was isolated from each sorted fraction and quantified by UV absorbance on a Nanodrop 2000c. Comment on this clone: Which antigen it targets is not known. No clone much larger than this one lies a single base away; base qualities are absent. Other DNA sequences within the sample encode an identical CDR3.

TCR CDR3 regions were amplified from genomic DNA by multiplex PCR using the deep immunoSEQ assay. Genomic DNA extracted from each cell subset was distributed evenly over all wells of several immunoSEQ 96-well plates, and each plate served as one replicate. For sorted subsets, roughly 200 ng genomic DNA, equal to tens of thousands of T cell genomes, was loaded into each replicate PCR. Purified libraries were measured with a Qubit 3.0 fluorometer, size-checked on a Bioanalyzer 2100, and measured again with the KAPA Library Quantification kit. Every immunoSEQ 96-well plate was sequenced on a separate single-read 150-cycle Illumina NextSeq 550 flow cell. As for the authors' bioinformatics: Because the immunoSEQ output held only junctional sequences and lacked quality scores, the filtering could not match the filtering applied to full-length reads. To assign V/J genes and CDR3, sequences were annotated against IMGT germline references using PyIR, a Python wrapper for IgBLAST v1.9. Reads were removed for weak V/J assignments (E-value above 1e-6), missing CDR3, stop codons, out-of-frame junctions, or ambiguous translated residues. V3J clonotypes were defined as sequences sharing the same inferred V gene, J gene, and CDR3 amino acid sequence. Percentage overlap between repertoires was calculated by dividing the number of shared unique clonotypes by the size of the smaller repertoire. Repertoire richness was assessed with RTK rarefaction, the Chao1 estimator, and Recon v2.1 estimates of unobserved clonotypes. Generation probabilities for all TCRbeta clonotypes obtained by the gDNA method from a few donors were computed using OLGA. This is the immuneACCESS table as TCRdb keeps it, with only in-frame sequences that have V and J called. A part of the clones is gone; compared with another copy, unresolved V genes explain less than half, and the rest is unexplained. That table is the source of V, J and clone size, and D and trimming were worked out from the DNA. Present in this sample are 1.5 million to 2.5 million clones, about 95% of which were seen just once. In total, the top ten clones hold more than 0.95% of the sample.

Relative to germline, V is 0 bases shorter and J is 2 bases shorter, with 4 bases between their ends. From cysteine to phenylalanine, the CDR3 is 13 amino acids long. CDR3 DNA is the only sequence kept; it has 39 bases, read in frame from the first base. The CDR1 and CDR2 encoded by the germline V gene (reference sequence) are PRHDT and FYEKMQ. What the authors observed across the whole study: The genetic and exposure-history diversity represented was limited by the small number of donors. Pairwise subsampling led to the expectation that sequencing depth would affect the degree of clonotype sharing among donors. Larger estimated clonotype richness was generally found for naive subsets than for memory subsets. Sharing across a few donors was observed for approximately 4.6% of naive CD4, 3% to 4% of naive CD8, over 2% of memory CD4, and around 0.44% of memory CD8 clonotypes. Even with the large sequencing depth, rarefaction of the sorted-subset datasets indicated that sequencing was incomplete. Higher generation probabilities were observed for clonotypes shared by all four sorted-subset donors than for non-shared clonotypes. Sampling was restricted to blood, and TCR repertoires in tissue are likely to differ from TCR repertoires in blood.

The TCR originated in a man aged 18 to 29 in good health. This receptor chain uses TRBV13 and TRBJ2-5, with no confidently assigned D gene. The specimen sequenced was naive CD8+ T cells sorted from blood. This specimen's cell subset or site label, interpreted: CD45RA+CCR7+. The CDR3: CASSLGGQETQYF. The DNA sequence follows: TGTGCCAGCAGCTTAGGGGGACAAGAGACCCAGTACTTC.